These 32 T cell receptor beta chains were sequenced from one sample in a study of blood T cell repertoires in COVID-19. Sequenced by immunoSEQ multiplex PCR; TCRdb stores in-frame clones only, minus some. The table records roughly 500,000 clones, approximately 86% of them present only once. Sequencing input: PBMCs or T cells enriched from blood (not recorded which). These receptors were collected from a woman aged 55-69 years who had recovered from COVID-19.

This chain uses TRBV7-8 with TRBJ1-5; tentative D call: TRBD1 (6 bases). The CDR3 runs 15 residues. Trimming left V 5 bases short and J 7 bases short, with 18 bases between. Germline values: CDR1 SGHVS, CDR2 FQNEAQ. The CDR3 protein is CASSLTPNREQPQHF. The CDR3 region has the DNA TGTGCCAGCAGCCTTACGCCGAACAGGGAACAGCCCCAGCATTTT.

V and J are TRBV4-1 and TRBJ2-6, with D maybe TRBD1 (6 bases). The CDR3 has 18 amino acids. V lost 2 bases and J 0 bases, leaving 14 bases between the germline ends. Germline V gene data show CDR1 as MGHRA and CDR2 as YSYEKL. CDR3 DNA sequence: TGCGCCAGCAGCCAACTACCGGGACACTACTCTGGGGCCAACGTCCTGACTTTC. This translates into CASSQLPGHYSGANVLTF.

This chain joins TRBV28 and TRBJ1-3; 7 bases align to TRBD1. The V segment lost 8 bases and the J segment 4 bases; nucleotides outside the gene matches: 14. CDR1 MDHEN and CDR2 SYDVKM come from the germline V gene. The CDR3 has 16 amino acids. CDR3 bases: TGTGCCAGCGCTGAGCAGAGGGGGCCAAGAGGAAACACCATATATTTT. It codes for CASAEQRGPRGNTIYF.

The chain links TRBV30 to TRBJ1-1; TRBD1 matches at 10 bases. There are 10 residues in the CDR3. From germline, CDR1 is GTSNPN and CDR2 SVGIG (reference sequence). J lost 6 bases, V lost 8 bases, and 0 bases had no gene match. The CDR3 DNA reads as TGTGCCGGGACAGGGGCTGAAGCTTTCTTT. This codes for CAGTGAEAFF. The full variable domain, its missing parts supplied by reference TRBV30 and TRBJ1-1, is SQTIHQWPATLVQPVGSPLSLECTVEGTSNPNLYWYRQAAGRGLQLLFYSVGIGQISSEVPQNLSASRPQDRQFILSSKKLLLSDSGFYLCAGTGAEAFFGQGTRLTVV.

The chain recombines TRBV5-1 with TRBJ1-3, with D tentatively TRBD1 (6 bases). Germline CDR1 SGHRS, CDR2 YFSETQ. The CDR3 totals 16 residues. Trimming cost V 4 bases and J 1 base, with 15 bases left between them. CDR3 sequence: CASSLTIQGSGNTIYF. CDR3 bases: TGCGCCAGCAGCCTTACGATACAGGGATCTGGAAACACCATATATTTT. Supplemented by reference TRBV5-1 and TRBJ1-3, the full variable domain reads KAGVTQTPRYLIKTRGQQVTLSCSPISGHRSVSWYQQTPGQGLQFLFEYFSETQRNKGNFPGRFSGRQFSNSRSEMNVSTLELGDSALYLCASSLTIQGSGNTIYFGEGSWLTVV.

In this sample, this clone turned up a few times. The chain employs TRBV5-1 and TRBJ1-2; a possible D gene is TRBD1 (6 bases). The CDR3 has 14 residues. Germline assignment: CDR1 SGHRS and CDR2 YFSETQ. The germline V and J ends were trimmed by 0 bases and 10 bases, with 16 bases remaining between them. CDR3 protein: CASSLATGEVPYTF. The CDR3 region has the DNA TGCGCCAGCAGCTTGGCGACAGGAGAAGTTCCCTACACCTTC.

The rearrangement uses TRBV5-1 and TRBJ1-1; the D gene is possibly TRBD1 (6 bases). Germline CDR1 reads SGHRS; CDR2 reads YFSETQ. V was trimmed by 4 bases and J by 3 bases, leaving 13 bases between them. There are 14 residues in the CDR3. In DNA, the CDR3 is TGCGCCAGCAGCCTCTTGGGGGCGGACACTGAAGCTTTCTTT. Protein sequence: CASSLLGADTEAFF.

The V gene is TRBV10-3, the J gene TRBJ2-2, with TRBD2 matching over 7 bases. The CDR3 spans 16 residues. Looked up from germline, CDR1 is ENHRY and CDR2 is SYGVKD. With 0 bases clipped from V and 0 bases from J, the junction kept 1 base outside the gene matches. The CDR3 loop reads CAISESGGANTGELFF. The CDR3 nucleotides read TGTGCCATCAGTGAGTCGGGGGGGGCGAACACCGGGGAGCTGTTTTTT.

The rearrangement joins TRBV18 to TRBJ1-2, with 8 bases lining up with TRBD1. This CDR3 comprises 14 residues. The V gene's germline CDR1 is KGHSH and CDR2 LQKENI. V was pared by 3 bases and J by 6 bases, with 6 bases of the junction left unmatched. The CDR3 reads CASSPDRGGHGYTF. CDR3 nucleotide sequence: TGTGCCAGCTCACCCGACAGGGGAGGGCATGGCTACACCTTC.

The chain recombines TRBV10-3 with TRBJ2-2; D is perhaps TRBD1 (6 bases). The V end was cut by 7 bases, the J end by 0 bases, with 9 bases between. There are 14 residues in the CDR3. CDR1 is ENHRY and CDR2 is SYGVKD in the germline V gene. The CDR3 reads CAITGVANTGELFF. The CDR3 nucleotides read TGTGCCATCACAGGGGTCGCGAACACCGGGGAGCTGTTTTTT.

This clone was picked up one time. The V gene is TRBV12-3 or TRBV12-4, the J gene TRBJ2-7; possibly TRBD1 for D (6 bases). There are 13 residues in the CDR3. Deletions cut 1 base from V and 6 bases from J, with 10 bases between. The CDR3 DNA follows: TGTGCCAGCAGTTTAGAGTTCAGGGGCGAGCAGTACTTC. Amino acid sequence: CASSLEFRGEQYF.

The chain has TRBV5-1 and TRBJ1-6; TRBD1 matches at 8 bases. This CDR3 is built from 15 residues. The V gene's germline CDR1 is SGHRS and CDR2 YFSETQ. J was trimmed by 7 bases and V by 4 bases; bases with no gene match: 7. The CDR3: CASSGLQGGNSPLHF. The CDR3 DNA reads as TGCGCCAGCAGCGGACTACAGGGGGGGAATTCACCCCTCCACTTT.

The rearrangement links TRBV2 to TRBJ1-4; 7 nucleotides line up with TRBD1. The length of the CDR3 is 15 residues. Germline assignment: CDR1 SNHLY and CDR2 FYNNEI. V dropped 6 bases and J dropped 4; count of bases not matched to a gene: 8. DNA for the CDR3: TGTGCCAGCAGCTTGACAGGGCGAGATAATGAAAAACTGTTTTTT. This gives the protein CASSLTGRDNEKLFF.

The CDR3, as DNA: TGTGCCACCAGCAGAGATTCTCGGGGTCGAGGTCAGGAAGATACGCAGTATTTT. This sequence encodes CATSRDSRGRGQEDTQYF. This rearrangement joins TRBV15 to TRBJ2-3, with D possibly TRBD2 on 5 matching bases. This CDR3 contains 18 residues. Germline V gives CDR1 LNHNV, CDR2 YYDKDF (reference sequence). V shed 0 bases and J shed 5 bases, with 21 bases lying between them.

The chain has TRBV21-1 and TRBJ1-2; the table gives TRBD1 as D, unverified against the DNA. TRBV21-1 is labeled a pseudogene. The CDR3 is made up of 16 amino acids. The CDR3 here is CASSTPPGQGHYGYTF. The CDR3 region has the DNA TGTGCCAGCAGCACCCCCCCGGGACAGGGACATTATGGCTACACCTTC.

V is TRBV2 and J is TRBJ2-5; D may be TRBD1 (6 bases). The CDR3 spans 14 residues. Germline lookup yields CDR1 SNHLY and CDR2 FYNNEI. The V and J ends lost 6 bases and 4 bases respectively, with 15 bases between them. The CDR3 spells CASSERLGGETQYF. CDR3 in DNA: TGTGCCAGCAGCGAAAGGCTAGGGGGAGAGACCCAGTACTTC. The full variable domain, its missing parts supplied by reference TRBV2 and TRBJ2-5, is EPEVTQTPSHQVTQMGQEVILRCVPISNHLYFYWYRQILGQKVEFLVSFYNNEISEKSEIFDDQFSVERPDGSNFTLKIRSTKLEDSAMYFCASSERLGGETQYFGPGTRLLVL.

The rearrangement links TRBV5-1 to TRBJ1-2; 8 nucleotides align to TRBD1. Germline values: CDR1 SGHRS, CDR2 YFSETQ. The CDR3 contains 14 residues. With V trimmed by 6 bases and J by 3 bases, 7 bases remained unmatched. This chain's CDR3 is CASTHPGGDYGYTF. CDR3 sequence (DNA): TGCGCCAGCACCCACCCAGGGGGCGACTATGGCTACACCTTC.

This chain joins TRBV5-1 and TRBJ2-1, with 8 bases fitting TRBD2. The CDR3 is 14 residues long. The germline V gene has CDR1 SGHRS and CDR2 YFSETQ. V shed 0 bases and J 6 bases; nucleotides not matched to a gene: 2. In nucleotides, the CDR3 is TGCGCCAGCAGCTTGGTAGCGGGGTCCAATGAGCAGTTCTTC. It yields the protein CASSLVAGSNEQFF. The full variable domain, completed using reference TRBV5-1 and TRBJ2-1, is KAGVTQTPRYLIKTRGQQVTLSCSPISGHRSVSWYQQTPGQGLQFLFEYFSETQRNKGNFPGRFSGRQFSNSRSEMNVSTLELGDSALYLCASSLVAGSNEQFFGPGTRLTVL.

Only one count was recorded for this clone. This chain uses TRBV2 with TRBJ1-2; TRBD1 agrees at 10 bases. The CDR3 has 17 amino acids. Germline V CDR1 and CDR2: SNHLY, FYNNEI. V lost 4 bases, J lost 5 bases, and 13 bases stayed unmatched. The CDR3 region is CASSAGQGRPLFYGYTF. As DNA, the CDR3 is TGTGCCAGCAGTGCGGGACAGGGGAGACCTCTTTTTTATGGCTACACCTTC. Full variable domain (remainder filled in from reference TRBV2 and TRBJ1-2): EPEVTQTPSHQVTQMGQEVILRCVPISNHLYFYWYRQILGQKVEFLVSFYNNEISEKSEIFDDQFSVERPDGSNFTLKIRSTKLEDSAMYFCASSAGQGRPLFYGYTFGSGTRLTVV.

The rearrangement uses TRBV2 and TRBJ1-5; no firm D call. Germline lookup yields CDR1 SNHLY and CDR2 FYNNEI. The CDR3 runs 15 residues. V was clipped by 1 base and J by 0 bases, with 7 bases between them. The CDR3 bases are TGTGCCAGCAGTGAAGACCCTAATAGCAATCAGCCCCAGCATTTT. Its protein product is CASSEDPNSNQPQHF.

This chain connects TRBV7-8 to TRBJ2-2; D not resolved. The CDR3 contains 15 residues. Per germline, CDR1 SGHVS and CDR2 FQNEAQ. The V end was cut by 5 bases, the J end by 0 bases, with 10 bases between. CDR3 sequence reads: CASSRDSTNTGELFF. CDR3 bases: TGTGCCAGCAGCCGAGACTCTACGAACACCGGGGAGCTGTTTTTT.

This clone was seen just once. The CDR3 protein is CASSSEGQGNTEAFF. CDR3 in DNA: TGTGCCAGCAGCTCCGAAGGACAGGGGAACACTGAAGCTTTCTTT. V and J are TRBV6-5 and TRBJ1-1, with 8 bases that match TRBD1. This CDR3 region has 15 residues. The junction had 7 bases not matched to a gene; V was cut back by 6 bases and J by 1 base. CDR1 and CDR2 from the germline V gene are MNHEY and SVGAGI.

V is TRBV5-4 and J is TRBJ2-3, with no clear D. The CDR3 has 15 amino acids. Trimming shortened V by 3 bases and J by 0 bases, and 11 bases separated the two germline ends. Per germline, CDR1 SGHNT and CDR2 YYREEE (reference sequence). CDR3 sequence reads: CASSSQLLSTDTQYF. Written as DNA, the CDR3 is TGTGCCAGCAGCTCCCAACTACTTAGCACAGATACGCAGTATTTT.

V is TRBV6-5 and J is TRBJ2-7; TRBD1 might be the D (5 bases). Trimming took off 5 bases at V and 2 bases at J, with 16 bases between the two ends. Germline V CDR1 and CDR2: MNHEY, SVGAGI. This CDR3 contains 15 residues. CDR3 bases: TGTGCCAGCAGTCACCCAGCGACAGAAACCTACGAGCAGTACTTC. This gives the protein CASSHPATETYEQYF.

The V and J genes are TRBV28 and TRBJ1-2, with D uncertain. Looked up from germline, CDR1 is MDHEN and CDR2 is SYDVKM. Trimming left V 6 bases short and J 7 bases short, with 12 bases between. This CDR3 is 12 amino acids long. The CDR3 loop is CASSLRSSGYTF. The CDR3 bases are TGTGCCAGCAGCCTAAGATCGTCTGGCTACACCTTC.

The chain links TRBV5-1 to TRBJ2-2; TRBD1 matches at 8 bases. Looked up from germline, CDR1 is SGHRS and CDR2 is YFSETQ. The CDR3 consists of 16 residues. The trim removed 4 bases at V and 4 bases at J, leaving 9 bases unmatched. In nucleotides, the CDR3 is TGCGCCAGCAGCCGTTCGGACAGGGATGGCACCGGGGAGCTGTTTTTT. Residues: CASSRSDRDGTGELFF.

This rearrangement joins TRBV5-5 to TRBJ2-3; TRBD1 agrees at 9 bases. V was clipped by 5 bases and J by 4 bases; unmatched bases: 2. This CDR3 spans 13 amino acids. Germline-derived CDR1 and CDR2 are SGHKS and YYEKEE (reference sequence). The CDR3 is CASRGTGSDTQYF. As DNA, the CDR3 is TGTGCCAGCAGAGGGACAGGGTCAGATACGCAGTATTTT.

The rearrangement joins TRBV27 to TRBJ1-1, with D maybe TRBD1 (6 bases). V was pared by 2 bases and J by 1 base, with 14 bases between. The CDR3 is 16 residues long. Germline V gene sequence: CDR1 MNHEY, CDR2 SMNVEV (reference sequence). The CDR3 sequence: CASSLKQGDGNTEAFF. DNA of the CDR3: TGTGCCAGCAGTTTAAAACAGGGAGATGGGAACACTGAAGCTTTCTTT.

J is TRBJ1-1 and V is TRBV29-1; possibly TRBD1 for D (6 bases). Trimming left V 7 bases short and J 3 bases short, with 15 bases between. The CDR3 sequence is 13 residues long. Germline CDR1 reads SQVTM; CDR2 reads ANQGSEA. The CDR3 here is CSGAGAMDTEAFF. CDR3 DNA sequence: TGCAGCGGCGCGGGGGCCATGGACACTGAAGCTTTCTTT.

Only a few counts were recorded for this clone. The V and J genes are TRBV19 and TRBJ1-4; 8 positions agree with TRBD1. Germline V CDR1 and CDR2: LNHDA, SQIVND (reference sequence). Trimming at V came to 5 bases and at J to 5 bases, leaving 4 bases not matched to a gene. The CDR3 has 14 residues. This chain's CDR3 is CASSSGDRNEKLFF. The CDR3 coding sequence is TGTGCCAGTAGTTCGGGGGACAGGAATGAAAAACTGTTTTTT. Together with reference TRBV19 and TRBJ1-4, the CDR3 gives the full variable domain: DGGITQSPKYLFRKEGQNVTLSCEQNLNHDAMYWYRQDPGQGLRLIYYSQIVNDFQKGDIAEGYSVSREKKESFPLTVTSAQKNPTAFYLCASSSGDRNEKLFFGSGTQLSVL.

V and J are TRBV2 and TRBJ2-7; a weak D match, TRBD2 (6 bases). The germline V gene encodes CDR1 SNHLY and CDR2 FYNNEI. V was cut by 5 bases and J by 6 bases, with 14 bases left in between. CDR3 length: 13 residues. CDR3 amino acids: CASSRVLAGEQYF. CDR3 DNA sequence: TGTGCCAGCAGTAGGGTACTAGCCGGCGAGCAGTACTTC. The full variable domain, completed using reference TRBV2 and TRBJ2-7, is EPEVTQTPSHQVTQMGQEVILRCVPISNHLYFYWYRQILGQKVEFLVSFYNNEISEKSEIFDDQFSVERPDGSNFTLKIRSTKLEDSAMYFCASSRVLAGEQYFGPGTRLTVT.

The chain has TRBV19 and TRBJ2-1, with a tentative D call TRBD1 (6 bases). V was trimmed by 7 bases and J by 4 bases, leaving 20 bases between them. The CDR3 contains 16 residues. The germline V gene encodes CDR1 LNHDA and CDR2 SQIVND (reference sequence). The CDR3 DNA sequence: TGTGCCAGTACTTCCTCGGGGACACCCGTGTACAATGAGCAGTTCTTC. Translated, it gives CASTSSGTPVYNEQFF.